This T cell receptor (beta chain) is from a study of T-cell memory formation after mild COVID-19. On the study more broadly: TCR clusters were mostly donor specific. Notes on the study in general: Of the contracting clones, CD4+ ones lay mainly in CM and EM, and CD8+ ones in EMRA. Prior to infection, memory already included some responding clones, suggesting cross-reactive memory joined.

TCRdb called the 5' RACE reads again in MiXCR, with one record for every CDR3 protein. The data show 350,000 or so distinct CDR3 sequences, 10% to 15% seen once. Details on this clonotype: The antigen remains undetermined.

This CDR3 spans 14 amino acids. J was trimmed by 5 bases and V by 10 bases; bases with no gene match: 13. Germline loops: CDR1 SGHAT, CDR2 FQNNGV. The specimen was PBMCs or a T cell subset sorted from them (not recorded which). The origin of this receptor is a man aged 18-30 years who had mild COVID-19 (a few samples of this study predate the infection). Cell type and time point are not known. The chain has TRBV11-2 and TRBJ2-5, with TRBD2 identical over 7 bases. CDR3 in amino acids: CATTPLPAGETQYF. For the CDR3, the DNA is TGTGCCACCACCCCCTTACCAGCGGGGGAGACCCAGTACTTC.